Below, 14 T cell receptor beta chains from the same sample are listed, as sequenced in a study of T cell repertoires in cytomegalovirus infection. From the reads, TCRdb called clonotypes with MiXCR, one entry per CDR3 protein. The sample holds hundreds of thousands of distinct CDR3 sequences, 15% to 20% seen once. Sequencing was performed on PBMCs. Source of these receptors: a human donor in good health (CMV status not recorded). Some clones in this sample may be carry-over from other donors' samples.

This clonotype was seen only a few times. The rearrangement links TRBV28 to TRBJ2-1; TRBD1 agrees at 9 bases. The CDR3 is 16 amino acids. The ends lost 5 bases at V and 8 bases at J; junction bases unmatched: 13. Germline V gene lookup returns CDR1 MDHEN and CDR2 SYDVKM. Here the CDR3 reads CASSPSPGQGLDEQFF. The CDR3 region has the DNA TGTGCCAGCAGTCCGTCTCCGGGACAGGGTTTGGATGAGCAGTTCTTC.

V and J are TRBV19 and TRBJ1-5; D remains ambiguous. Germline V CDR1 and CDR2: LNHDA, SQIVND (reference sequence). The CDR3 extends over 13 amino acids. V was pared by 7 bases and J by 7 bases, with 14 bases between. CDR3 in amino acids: CASNERVGQPQHF. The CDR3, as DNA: TGTGCCAGTAACGAGAGGGTTGGGCAGCCCCAGCATTTT. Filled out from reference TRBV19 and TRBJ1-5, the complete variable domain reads DGGITQSPKYLFRKEGQNVTLSCEQNLNHDAMYWYRQDPGQGLRLIYYSQIVNDFQKGDIAEGYSVSREKKESFPLTVTSAQKNPTAFYLCASNERVGQPQHFGDGTRLSIL.

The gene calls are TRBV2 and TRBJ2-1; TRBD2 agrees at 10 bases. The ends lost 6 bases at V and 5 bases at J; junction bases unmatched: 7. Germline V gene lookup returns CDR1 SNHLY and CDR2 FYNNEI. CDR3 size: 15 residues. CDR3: CASSAELAGNNEQFF. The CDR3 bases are TGTGCCAGCAGCGCGGAACTAGCGGGAAACAATGAGCAGTTCTTC.

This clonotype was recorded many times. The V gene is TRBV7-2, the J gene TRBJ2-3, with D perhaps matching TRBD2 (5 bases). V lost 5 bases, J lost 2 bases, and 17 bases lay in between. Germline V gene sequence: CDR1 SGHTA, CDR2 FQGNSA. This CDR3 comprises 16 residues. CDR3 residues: CASSNPGLPYTDTQYF. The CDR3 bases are TGTGCCAGCAGCAACCCCGGACTCCCCTACACAGATACGCAGTATTTT.

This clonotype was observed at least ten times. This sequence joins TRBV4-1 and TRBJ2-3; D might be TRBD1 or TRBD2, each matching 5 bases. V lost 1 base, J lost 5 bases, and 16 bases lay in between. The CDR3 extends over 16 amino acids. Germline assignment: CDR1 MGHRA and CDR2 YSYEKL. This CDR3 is CASSQGLVGTQDTQYF. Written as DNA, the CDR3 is TGCGCCAGCAGCCAAGGGCTAGTGGGGACCCAAGATACGCAGTATTTT.

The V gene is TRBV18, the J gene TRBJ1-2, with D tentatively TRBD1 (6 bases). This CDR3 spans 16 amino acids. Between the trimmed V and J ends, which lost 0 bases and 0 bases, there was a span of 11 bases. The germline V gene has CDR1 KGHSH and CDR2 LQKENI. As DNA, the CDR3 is TGTGCCAGCTCACCACCGGGGGGGCAAGCTAACTATGGCTACACCTTC. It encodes CASSPPGGQANYGYTF.

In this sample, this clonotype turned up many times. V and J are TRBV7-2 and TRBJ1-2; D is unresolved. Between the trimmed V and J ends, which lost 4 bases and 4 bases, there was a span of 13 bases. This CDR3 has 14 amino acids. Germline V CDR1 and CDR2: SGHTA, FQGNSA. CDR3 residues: CASSSGRLRYGYTF. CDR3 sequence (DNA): TGTGCCAGCAGCTCAGGACGGTTACGCTATGGCTACACCTTC.

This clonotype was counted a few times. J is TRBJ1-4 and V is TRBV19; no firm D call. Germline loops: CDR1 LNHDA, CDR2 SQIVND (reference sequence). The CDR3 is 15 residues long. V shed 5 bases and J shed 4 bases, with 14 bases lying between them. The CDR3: CASSDRATYNEKLFF. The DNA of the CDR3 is TGTGCCAGTAGTGACCGGGCTACGTATAATGAAAAACTGTTTTTT.

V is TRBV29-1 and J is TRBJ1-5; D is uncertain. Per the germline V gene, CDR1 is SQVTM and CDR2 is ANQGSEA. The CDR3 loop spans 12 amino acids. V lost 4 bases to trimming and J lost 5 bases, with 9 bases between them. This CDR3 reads CSVGTADQPQHF. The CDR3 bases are TGCAGCGTTGGGACCGCAGATCAGCCCCAGCATTTT.

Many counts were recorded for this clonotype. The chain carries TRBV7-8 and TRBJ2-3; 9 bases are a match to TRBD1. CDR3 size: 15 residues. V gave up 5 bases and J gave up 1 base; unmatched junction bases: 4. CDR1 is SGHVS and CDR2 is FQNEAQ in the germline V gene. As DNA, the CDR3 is TGTGCCAGCAGCCCGCGGACAGGGGGCACAGATACGCAGTATTTT. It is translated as CASSPRTGGTDTQYF.

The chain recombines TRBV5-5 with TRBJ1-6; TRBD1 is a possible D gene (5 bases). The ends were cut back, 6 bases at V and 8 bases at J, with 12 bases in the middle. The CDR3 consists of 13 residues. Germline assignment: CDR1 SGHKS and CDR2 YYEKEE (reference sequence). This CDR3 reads CASNGGGDSPLHF. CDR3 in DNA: TGTGCCAGCAATGGGGGGGGGGATTCACCCCTCCACTTT.

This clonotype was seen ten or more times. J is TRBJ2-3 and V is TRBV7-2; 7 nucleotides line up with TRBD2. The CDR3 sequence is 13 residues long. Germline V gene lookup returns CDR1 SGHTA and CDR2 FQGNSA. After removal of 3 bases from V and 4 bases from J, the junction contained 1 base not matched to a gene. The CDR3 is CASSLGRADTQYF. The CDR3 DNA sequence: TGTGCCAGCAGCTTGGGGAGGGCAGATACGCAGTATTTT.

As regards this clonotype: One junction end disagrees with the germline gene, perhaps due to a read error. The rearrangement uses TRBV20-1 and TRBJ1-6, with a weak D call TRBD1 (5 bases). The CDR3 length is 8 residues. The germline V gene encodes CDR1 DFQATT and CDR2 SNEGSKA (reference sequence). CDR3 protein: CSADSKSF. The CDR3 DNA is TGCAGTGCCGACAGCAAGAGCTTT.

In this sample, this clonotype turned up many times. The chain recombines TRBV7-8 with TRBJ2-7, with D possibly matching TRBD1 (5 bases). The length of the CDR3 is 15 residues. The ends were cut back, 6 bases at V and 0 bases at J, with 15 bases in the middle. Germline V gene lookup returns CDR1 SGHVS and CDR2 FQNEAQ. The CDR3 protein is CASSRTGVLSYEQYF. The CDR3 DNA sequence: TGTGCCAGCAGTCGTACAGGAGTCCTCTCCTACGAGCAGTACTTC.